This T cell receptor (beta chain) originates from a study of blood T cell repertoires in COVID-19. Study as a whole: The origin of the acute and convalescent COVID-19 samples was the United States, Italy and Spain. T cells, B-cell-depleted T cells, or PBMCs provided the cDNA or gDNA that served as material.

CDR1 is SGDLS and CDR2 is YYNGEE in the germline V gene. The J segment lost 6 bases and the V segment lost 4 bases, leaving 8 bases of the junction unmatched. CDR3 length equals 14 residues. Authors' data handling: Amplification from reference gene primers served as the basis for estimated nucleated cell counts. The repertoire was sequenced with immunoSEQ multiplex PCR; TCRdb's copy has only in-frame clones and lacks some. Clonal size and the V and J genes are those of that table, whereas D and trimming came from the DNA. The table lists some 250,000 clones, more than 75% of them singletons. The TCR originated in a woman in her thirties or forties who had recovered from COVID-19. The genes are TRBV9 and TRBJ2-7; 9 positions match TRBD2. The sequenced material came from peripheral blood. In DNA form, the CDR3 reads TGTGCCAGCAGCCTCGGGTGGCGGGAGGGCGAGCAGTACTTC. Its protein product is CASSLGWREGEQYF.